This TCR beta chain was captured by sequencing in a study of blood T cell repertoires in COVID-19. Turning to the study itself: T cells, B-cell-depleted T cells, or PBMCs provided the cDNA or gDNA that served as material.

Germline CDR1 SGHRS, CDR2 YFSETQ. V dropped 5 bases and J dropped 7 bases, with 10 bases sitting between them. CDR3 length: 12 amino acids. Per the original methods: Amplification with reference gene primers provided the estimates of nucleated cell counts. TCRdb's table, derived via immunoSEQ multiplex PCR, lists solely in-frame clones and lacks some. The DNA gave D and trimming, while V, J and clone size come from that table. This sample has over 100,000 clones, with 75% to 90% found just once. The chain uses TRBV5-1 and TRBJ1-5; TRBD1 is a possible D gene (5 bases). This clonotype was obtained from a man aged 60 to 69 with COVID-19, enrolled during active disease. The sequenced sample consisted of peripheral blood. In nucleotides, the CDR3 is TGCGCCAGCAGGGGGACTTGGCAGCCCCAGCATTTT. Translated: CASRGTWQPQHF.